This entry describes one T cell receptor beta chain. This specimen comes from a study of control samples from healthy donors and cancer patients. The germline V gene has CDR1 LNHDA and CDR2 SQIVND (reference sequence). This CDR3 is built from 13 residues. V gave up 5 bases and J gave up 8 bases; unmatched junction bases: 3. Method: immunoSEQ multiplex PCR; TCRdb's copy keeps in-frame clones and lacks some. The sample holds about 120,000 clones, more than 75% seen once. The rearrangement links TRBV19 to TRBJ1-2; 12 bases are shared with TRBD1. The sequencing sample was made of blood. This clonotype was obtained from a man younger than 30 in good health. The CDR3: CASSGGTGGGYTF. The CDR3 coding sequence is TGTGCCAGTAGTGGCGGGACAGGGGGCGGCTACACCTTC.